This T cell receptor (beta chain) was identified in a study of cytomegalovirus exposure and HLA in healthy donors. The wider study: An earlier analysis found some 100 million unique TCR beta sequences from approximately 190 million T cells. Early on, a data release was issued that held some 85 million unique TCRs from HLA-typed donors.

Amplification used 60 Vbeta primers and 13 Jbeta primers. Generated by immunoSEQ multiplex PCR, the TCRdb table keeps only in-frame clones and is missing some. The sample shows about 150,000 clones, roughly 90% of them seen only once. V gave up 5 bases and J gave up 3 bases; unmatched junction bases: 18. From germline, CDR1 is WSHSY and CDR2 SAAADI. The CDR3 consists of 19 residues. Regarding the study as a whole: Previously analyzed data showed that most TCR beta V segments were productive at a frequency of about 87% or about 30%.

In the case of this clone: Its target is unknown.

The sequenced material came from PBMCs. The V call is TRBV10-2, the J call TRBJ2-7, with TRBD1 matching 11 bases. This clonotype originated in a woman younger than 30 in good health and CMV-seronegative. CDR3 DNA: TGCGCCAGCAGTCCCGGGACAGGGGGAAGGGCTAGCGGCCTCTACGAGCAGTACTTC. Its protein is CASSPGTGGRASGLYEQYF.